This TCR beta chain was sequenced during a study of blood T cell repertoires in COVID-19. For the study at large: PBMCs, B-cell-depleted T cells, or T cells provided the cDNA or gDNA that made up the material.

Individuals aged roughly 18 to 95 years were recruited from 20 to 25 US areas. Symptom resolution, clearance, or two negative PCRs marked donors in Cohort 3 as recovered. Authors' analysis steps: Reference gene primer amplification yielded estimated nucleated cell counts. Method: immunoSEQ multiplex PCR; TCRdb's copy keeps in-frame clones and lacks some. That table supplies the V and J calls and clone size; D and trimming were determined from the DNA. The data hold 450,000 to 500,000 clones, with approximately 90% observed a single time. The V gene lost 4 bases and the J gene lost 4 bases, with 10 bases spanning the gap. Germline V gene data show CDR1 as LNHDA and CDR2 as SQIVND (reference sequence). CDR3 length: 13 amino acids.

This chain links TRBV19 with TRBJ1-2; tentatively, D is TRBD1 (5 bases). The TCR was taken from a woman aged 60-75 years who had recovered from COVID-19. Sequencing input: PBMCs or T cells enriched from blood (not recorded which). CDR3 bases: TGTGCCAGTAGTACCTGGGGGGTCTATGGCTACACCTTC. It codes for CASSTWGVYGYTF.